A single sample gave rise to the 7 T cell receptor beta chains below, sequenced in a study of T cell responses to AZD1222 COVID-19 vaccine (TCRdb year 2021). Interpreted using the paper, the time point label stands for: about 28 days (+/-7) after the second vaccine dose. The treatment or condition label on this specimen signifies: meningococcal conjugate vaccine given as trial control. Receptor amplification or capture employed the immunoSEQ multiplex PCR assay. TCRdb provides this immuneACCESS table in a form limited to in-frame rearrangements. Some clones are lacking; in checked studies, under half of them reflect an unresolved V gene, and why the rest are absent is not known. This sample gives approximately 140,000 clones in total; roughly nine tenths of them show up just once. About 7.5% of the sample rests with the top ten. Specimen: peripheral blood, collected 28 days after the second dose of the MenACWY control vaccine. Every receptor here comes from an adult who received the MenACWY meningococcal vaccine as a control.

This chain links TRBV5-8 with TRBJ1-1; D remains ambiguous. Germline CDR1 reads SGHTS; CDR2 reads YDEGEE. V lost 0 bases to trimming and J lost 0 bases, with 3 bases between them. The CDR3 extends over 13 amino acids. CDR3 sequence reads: CASSLGVNTEAFF. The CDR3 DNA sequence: TGTGCCAGCAGCTTGGGAGTGAACACTGAAGCTTTCTTT.

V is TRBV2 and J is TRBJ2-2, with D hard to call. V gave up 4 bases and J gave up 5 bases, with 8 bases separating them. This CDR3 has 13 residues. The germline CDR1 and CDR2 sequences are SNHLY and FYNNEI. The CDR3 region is CASSATDTGELFF. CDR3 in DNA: TGTGCCAGCAGTGCCACGGATACCGGGGAGCTGTTTTTT.

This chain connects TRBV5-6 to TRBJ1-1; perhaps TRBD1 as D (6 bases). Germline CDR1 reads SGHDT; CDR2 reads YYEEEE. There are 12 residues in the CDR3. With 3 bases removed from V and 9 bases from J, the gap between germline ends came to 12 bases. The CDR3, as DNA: TGTGCCAGCAGCTATACACAGGGACAAGCTTTCTTT. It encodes CASSYTQGQAFF.

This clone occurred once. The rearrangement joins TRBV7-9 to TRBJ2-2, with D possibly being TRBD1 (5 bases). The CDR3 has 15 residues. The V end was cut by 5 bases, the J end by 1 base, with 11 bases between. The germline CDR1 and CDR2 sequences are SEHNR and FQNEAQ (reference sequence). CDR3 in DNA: TGTGCCAGCAGCCCAACGGACAAGAACACCGGGGAGCTGTTTTTT. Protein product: CASSPTDKNTGELFF.

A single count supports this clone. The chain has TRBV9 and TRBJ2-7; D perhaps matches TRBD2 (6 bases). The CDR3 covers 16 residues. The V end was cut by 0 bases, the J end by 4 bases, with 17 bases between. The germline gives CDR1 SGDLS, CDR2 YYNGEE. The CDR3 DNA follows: TGTGCCAGCAGCGTAGATGTGGGAGGCATATGGTACGAGCAGTACTTC. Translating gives CASSVDVGGIWYEQYF. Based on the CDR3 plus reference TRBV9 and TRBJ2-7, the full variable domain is DSGVTQTPKHLITATGQRVTLRCSPRSGDLSVYWYQQSLDQGLQFLIQYYNGEERAKGNILERFSAQQFPDLHSELNLSSLELGDSALYFCASSVDVGGIWYEQYFGPGTRLTVT.

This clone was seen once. The CDR3 coding sequence is TGTGCCAGCAGTTTTGGTCCCGGTAACCAAGAGACCCAGTACTTC. Translation gives CASSFGPGNQETQYF. The V gene is TRBV28, the J gene TRBJ2-5; D unclear. Trimming cost V 3 bases and J 0 bases, with 11 bases left between them. Germline V gives CDR1 MDHEN, CDR2 SYDVKM. This CDR3 is 15 amino acids long.

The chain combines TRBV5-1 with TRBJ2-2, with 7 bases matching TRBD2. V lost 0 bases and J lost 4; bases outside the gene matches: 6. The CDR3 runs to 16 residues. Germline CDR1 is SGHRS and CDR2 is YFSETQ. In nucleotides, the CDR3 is TGCGCCAGCAGCTTGGGTGCGGGGGTCACCACCGGGGAGCTGTTTTTT. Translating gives CASSLGAGVTTGELFF.